These T cell receptor beta chains were read from a single sample in a study of shared clonotypes between healthy human individuals. Sequencing was performed with immunoSEQ multiplex PCR; in TCRdb, only in-frame clones are kept and a portion is missing. The table shows 550,000 to 750,000 clones, with about 92% occurring only once. Sequences were obtained from naive CD8+ T cells sorted from blood. Receptor source: a young man in good health. Both conserved end residues are part of each CDR3. A D gene is named only where the DNA matches it firmly. Some rows have no size entry. The others give once, few or many, or a class for an expanded clone.

>TRBV9|TRBJ2-1|NA|NA
TGTGCCAGCAGCCCAGGGGCGCTACCGGCGTTCTTC
CASSPGALPAFF
>TRBV9|TRBJ2-6|NA|NA
TGTGCCAGCAGCGTAGCTACGCAGCCTGGGGCCAACGTCCTGACTTTC
CASSVATQPGANVLTF
>TRBV27|TRBJ2-3|NA|NA
TGTGCCAGCAGTACGCCGGGACACACAGATACGCAGTATTTT
CASSTPGHTDTQYF
>TRBV4-3|TRBJ2-1|NA|TRBD2
TGCGCCAGCAGCCAAGAACCTAGCGGGATCAGAACCCCCCACAATGAGCAGTTCTTC
CASSQEPSGIRTPHNEQFF
>TRBV5-1|TRBJ2-1|NA|NA
TGCGCCAGCAGCTTGGGGCGCGGGCACAATGAGCAGTTCTTC
CASSLGRGHNEQFF
>TRBV5-5|TRBJ2-5|once|TRBD2
TGTGCCAGCAGCCAACCTGGGCTAGCGGGAGAAGAGACCCAGTACTTC
CASSQPGLAGEETQYF
>TRBV7-9|TRBJ1-2|NA|TRBD1
TGTGCCAGCAGCTTAACGGACAGGGGTCTCTATGGCTACACCTTC
CASSLTDRGLYGYTF
>TRBV14|TRBJ2-1|once|TRBD2
TGTGCCAGCAGCCAAGCCTACAGGGGGACTAGCGTTTACAATGAGCAGTTCTTC
CASSQAYRGTSVYNEQFF
>TRBV7-9|TRBJ1-4|NA|TRBD1
TGTGCCAGCAGCTCAACCAGGACAGGGGATGAAAAACTGTTTTTT
CASSSTRTGDEKLFF
>TRBV2|TRBJ2-1|NA|TRBD1
TGTGCCAGCAGTGCCGAACAGGGGGATGGCAATGAGCAGTTCTTC
CASSAEQGDGNEQFF
>TRBV29-1|TRBJ2-7|NA|TRBD1
TGCAGCGTTGTTACCCCCGGGACAGGGCCCTACGAGCAGTACTTC
CSVVTPGTGPYEQYF
>TRBV14|TRBJ2-1|once|TRBD2
TGTGCCAGCAGCCAAGAGAGACTAGCGGTAGGAGATGAGCAGTTCTTC
CASSQERLAVGDEQFF
>TRBV27|TRBJ2-5|NA|NA
TGTGCCAGCGGATCCCTCTTGGTGGAGACCCAGTACTTC
CASGSLLVETQYF
>TRBV19|TRBJ2-1|NA|NA
TGTGCCAGTAGTATAGGTTACCCGGGGGTTAATGAGCAGTTCTTC
CASSIGYPGVNEQFF
>TRBV27|TRBJ2-1|NA|NA
TGTGCCAGCAGTGGGGGGCAGAGCTCCTACAATGAGCAGTTCTTC
CASSGGQSSYNEQFF
>TRBV13|TRBJ1-1|NA|NA
TGTGCCAGCAGCCCCCCTCATCTCCCCCTGGTAAGGGGTTTCTTT
CASSPPHLPLVRGFF
>TRBV7-6|TRBJ2-7|NA|NA
TGTGCCAGCAGCTTAGGTAGTGGCTTTTACGAGCAGTACTTC
CASSLGSGFYEQYF